The 8 T cell receptor beta chains given below trace back to one sample, sequenced in a study of tumor and adjacent non-tumor tissue in lung cancer. This sample's RNA came from whole unsorted tissue. The library came from three nested PCR rounds adapted from ARM-PCR protocols. MiXCR, run by TCRdb on the multiplex PCR reads, gives a single entry per CDR3 protein. The sample consists of around 70,000 distinct CDR3 sequences, around 60% of them appearing once. The sequenced sample consisted of lung tumor tissue. Every receptor here comes from a man in his forties or fifties with non-small cell lung cancer.

This clonotype was recorded many times. A clone one base away is much larger, so this may be a read error. CDR3 protein: CTSSSPDRDNIQYF. The CDR3 DNA sequence: TGTACCAGCAGCTCGCCCGACAGGGATAACATTCAGTACTTC. The chain uses TRBV7-9 and TRBJ2-4; 7 bases agree with TRBD1. There are 14 residues in the CDR3. Germline lookup yields CDR1 SEHNR and CDR2 FQNEAQ (reference sequence).

There are many counts of this clonotype. The chain links TRBV29-1 to TRBJ1-2; D not resolved. Germline-derived CDR1 and CDR2 are SQVTM and ANQGSEA. This CDR3 region has 12 residues. Trimming left V 7 bases short and J 7 bases short, with 16 bases between. CDR3 loop: CSAVDGTRGYTF. CDR3 nucleotides: TGCAGCGCCGTGGACGGTACTCGTGGCTACACCTTC.

This clonotype was picked up many times. The V and J genes are TRBV29-1 and TRBJ2-1; the D gene is possibly TRBD2 (5 bases). Trimming removed 3 bases from V and 4 bases from J, with 13 bases in between. The CDR3 is 14 residues long. Germline V gene data show CDR1 as SQVTM and CDR2 as ANQGSEA. The CDR3 spells CSVESDWEYNEQFF. CDR3 sequence (DNA): TGCAGCGTTGAGTCTGATTGGGAGTACAATGAGCAGTTCTTC.

A note on this clonotype: Since a much larger clone is just one base distant, this may be a read error. The chain links TRBV5-8 to TRBJ2-3; 8 positions match TRBD1. Germline V gives CDR1 SGHTS, CDR2 YDEGEE. This CDR3 is built from 13 residues. The CDR3 coding sequence is TGTACCAGCAGGGGACAGGAGATGGATACGCAGTATTTT. This codes for CTSRGQEMDTQYF.

J is TRBJ1-3 and V is TRBV20-1; a weak D match, TRBD1 (6 bases). The germline V and J ends were trimmed by 1 base and 0 bases, with 16 bases remaining between them. Germline V lookup: CDR1 DFQATT, CDR2 SNEGSKA (reference sequence). The CDR3 totals 17 residues. The DNA of the CDR3 is TGCAGTGCTAGAGTGGGGGCAGGTGTCTTCTCTGGAAACACCATATATTTT. It is translated as CSARVGAGVFSGNTIYF.

With regard to this clonotype: Because the CDR3's place on the DNA is in doubt, the DNA is left out and the CDR3 is given as listed by TCRdb. CDR3 region: CSVGLGAYEQYF. This chain uses TRBV29-1 with TRBJ2-7; no DNA check was done on the table's D call, TRBD1. Per germline, CDR1 SQVTM and CDR2 ANQGSEA. Ends included, the CDR3 has 12 residues.

This clonotype was recorded many times. The CDR3 is CAISEGTSGTYEQYF. DNA of the CDR3: TGTGCCATCAGTGAAGGGACTAGCGGAACCTACGAGCAGTACTTC. V and J are TRBV10-3 and TRBJ2-7; 11 bases match TRBD2. This CDR3 contains 15 residues. The junction had 3 bases not matched to a gene; V was cut back by 3 bases and J by 2 bases. Per the germline V gene, CDR1 is ENHRY and CDR2 is SYGVKD.

Worth noting for this clonotype: This likely traces to a read error, being one base from a far larger clone. The chain couples TRBV29-1 to TRBJ1-1; tentative D call: TRBD1 (5 bases). The CDR3 is 11 amino acids. CDR1 and CDR2 (germline): SQVTM, ANQGSEA. CDR3 nucleotide sequence: TGCAGCGGTGAGCAGGGAACTGAAACTTTCTTT. Translation gives CSGEQGTETFF.